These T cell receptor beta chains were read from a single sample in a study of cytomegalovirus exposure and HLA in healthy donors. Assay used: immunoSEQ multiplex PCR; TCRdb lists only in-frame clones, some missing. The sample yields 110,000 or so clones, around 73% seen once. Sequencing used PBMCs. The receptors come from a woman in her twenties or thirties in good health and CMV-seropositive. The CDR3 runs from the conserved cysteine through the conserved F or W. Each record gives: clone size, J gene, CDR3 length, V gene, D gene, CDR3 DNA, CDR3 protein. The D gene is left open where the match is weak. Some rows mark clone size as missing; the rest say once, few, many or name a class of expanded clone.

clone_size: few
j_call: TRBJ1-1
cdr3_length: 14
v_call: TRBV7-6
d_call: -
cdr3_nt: TGTGCCAGCAGCTTAGAATCCACCGGGACTGAAGCTTTCTTT
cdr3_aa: CASSLESTGTEAFF

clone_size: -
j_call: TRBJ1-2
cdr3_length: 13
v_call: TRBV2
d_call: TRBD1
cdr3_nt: TGTGCCAGCAGTGCCGGACAGGGGGACGGCTACACCTTC
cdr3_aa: CASSAGQGDGYTF

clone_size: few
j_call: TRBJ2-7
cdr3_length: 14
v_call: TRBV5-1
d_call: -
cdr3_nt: TGCGCCAGCAGCCCTATGGGGCAGGTAAACGAGCAGTACTTC
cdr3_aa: CASSPMGQVNEQYF

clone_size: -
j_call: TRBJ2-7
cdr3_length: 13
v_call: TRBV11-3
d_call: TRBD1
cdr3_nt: TGTGCCAGCCACCCAGGACAGGCGACCTCTCTCTACTTC
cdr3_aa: CASHPGQATSLYF

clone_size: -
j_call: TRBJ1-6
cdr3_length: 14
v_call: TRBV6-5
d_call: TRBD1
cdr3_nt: TGTGCCAGCAGGGGGACAGGGAGTAATTCACCCCTCCACTTT
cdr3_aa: CASRGTGSNSPLHF

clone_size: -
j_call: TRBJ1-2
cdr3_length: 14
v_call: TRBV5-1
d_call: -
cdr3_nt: TGCGCCAGCAGCTTGGGACAGGCTAACTATGGCTACACCTTC
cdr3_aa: CASSLGQANYGYTF

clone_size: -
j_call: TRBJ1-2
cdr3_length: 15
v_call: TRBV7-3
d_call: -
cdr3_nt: TGTGCCAGCAGCTCCACCGGGACCAGGGGAGATGGCTACACCTTC
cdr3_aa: CASSSTGTRGDGYTF

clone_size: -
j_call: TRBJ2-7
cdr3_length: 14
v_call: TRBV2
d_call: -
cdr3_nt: TGTGCCAGCAAGTCTTGGGGGGAGGCCTACGAGCAGTACTTC
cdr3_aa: CASKSWGEAYEQYF

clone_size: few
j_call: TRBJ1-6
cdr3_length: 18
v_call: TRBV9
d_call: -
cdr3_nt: TGTGCCAGCAGCGTAGGGGCGGGGGGGGAGTTCGACAATTCACCCCTCCACTTT
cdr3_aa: CASSVGAGGEFDNSPLHF

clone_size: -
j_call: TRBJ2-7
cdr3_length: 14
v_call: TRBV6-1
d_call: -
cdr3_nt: TGTGCCAGCATCTCCCCGGGACTCTCCTACGAGCAGTACTTC
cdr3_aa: CASISPGLSYEQYF

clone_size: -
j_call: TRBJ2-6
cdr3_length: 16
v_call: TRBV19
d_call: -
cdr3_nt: TGTGCCAGTAGTGGTTGGCAGTCCTCTGGGGCCAACGTCCTGACTTTC
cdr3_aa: CASSGWQSSGANVLTF

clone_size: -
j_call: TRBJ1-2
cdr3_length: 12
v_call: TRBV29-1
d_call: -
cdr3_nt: TGCAGCGTAATAGGGGGTAACTATGGCTACACCTTC
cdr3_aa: CSVIGGNYGYTF

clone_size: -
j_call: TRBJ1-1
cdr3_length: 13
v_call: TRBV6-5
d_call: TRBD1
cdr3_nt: TGTGCCAGCAGGACGGACAGGGACACTGAAGCTTTCTTT
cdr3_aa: CASRTDRDTEAFF

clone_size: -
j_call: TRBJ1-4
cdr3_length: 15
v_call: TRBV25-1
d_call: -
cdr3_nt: TGTGCCAGCAGTGAATCGCGGGCACGCGGATCCGAACTGTTTTTT
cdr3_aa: CASSESRARGSELFF

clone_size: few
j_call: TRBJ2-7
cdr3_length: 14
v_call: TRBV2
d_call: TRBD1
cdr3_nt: TGTGCCAGCAGTTTTGCCGGGACAGACTACGAGCAGTACTTC
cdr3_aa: CASSFAGTDYEQYF

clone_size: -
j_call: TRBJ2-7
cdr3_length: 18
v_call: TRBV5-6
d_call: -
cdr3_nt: TGTGCCAGCAGCTTGGAGGCGACAGCGTACCTAAGCTCCTACGAGCAGTACTTC
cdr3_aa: CASSLEATAYLSSYEQYF

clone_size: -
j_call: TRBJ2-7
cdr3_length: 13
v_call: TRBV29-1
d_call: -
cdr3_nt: TGCAGCGTCTCGGGGGGCGGGAGTTACGAGCAGTACTTC
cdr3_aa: CSVSGGGSYEQYF

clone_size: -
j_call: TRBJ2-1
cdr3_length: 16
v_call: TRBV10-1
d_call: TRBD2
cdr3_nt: TGCGCCAGCAGTGACTTCGGGGGGGGCGTCCTGAATGAGCAGTTCTTC
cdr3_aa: CASSDFGGGVLNEQFF

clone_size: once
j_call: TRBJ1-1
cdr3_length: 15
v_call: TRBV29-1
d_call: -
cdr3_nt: TGCAGCGTGGACAAATCCAGGGATATGAACACTGAAGCTTTCTTT
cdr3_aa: CSVDKSRDMNTEAFF

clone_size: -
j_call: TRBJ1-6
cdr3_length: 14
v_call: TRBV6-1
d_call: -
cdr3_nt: TGTGCCAGCAGTGAGGCAGGGCCGATTTCACCCCTCCACTTT
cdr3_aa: CASSEAGPISPLHF

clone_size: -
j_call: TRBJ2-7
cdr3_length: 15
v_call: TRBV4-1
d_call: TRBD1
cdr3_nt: TGCGCCAGCAGCCTAAACAGGGGGAGTTCCTACGAGCAGTACTTC
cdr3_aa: CASSLNRGSSYEQYF

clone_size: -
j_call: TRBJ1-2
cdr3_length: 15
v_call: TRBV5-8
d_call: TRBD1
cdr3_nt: TGTGCCAGCAGCGGACGAGGACAGGGGGCGCGTGGCTACACCTTC
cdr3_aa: CASSGRGQGARGYTF

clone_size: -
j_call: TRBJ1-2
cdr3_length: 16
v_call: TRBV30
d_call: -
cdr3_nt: TGTGCCTGGAGCCTTAGAGGCCCGGACATCAGTTTTGGCTACACCTTC
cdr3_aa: CAWSLRGPDISFGYTF

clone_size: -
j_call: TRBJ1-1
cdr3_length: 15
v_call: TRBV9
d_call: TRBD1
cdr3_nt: TGTGCCAGCAGTTATGGGGGACAGCTGAACACTGAAGCTTTCTTT
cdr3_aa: CASSYGGQLNTEAFF

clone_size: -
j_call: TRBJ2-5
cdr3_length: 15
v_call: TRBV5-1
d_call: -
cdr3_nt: TGCGCCAGCAGCCTAGCCGGGACTGAGTGGGAGACCCAGTACTTC
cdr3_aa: CASSLAGTEWETQYF

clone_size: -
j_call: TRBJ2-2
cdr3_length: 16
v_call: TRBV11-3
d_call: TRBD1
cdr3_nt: TGTGCCAGCAGCTTGGGGACAGGGGACTACACCGGGGAGCTGTTTTTT
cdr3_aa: CASSLGTGDYTGELFF

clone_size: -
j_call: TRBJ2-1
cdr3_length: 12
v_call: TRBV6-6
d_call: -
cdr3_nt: TGTGCCAGCAGTCCTGGAGGGAATGAGCAGTTCTTC
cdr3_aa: CASSPGGNEQFF